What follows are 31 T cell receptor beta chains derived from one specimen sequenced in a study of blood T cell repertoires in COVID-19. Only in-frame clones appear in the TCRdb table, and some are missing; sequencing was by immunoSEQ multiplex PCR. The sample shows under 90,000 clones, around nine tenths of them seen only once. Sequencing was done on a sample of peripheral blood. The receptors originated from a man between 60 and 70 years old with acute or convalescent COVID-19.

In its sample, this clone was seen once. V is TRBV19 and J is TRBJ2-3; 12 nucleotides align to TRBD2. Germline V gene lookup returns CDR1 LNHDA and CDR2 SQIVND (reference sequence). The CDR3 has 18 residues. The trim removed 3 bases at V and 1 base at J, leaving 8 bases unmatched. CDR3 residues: CASSIRLAGGLGTDTQYF. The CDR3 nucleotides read TGTGCCAGTAGTATTCGGCTAGCGGGGGGGCTCGGCACAGATACGCAGTATTTT.

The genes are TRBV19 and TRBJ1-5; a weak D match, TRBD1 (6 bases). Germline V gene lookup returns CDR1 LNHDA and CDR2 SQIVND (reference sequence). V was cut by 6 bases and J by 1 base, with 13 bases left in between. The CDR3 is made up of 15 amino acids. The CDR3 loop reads CASRPDQGSNQPQHF. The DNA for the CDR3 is TGTGCCAGTAGGCCCGACCAGGGGAGCAATCAGCCCCAGCATTTT.

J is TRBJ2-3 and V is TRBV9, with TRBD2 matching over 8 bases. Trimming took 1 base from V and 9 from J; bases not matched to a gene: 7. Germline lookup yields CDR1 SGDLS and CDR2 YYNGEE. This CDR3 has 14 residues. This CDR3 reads CASSVYGGAGTQYF. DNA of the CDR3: TGTGCCAGCAGCGTATACGGGGGGGCAGGGACGCAGTATTTT.

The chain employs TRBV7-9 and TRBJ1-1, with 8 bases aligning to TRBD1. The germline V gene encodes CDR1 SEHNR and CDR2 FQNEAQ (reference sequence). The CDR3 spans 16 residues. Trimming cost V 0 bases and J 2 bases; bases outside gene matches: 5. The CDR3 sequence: CASSLAGTGANTEAFF. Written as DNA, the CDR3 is TGTGCCAGCAGCTTAGCCGGGACAGGCGCTAACACTGAAGCTTTCTTT.

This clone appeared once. The CDR3 nucleotides are TGTGCCAGCAGTCAAACGGACAGGCTGGGCACTGAAGCTTTCTTT. Its translation is CASSQTDRLGTEAFF. The chain has TRBV2 and TRBJ1-1, with 7 bases lining up with TRBD1. With V trimmed by 5 bases and J by 4 bases, 10 bases remained unmatched. The CDR3 runs to 15 residues. Germline-derived CDR1 and CDR2 are SNHLY and FYNNEI.

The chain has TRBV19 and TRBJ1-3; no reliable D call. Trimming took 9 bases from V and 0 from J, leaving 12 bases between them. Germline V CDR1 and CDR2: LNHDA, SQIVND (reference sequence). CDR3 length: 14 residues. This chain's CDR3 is CASSDTNSGNTIYF. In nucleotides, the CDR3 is TGTGCCAGCTCAGACACCAACTCTGGAAACACCATATATTTT.

The CDR3 region has the DNA TGTGCCAGCAGCCAGGGGGAGGTGGAGACCCAGTACTTC. This gives the protein CASSQGEVETQYF. The chain has TRBV7-2 and TRBJ2-5; weak D call: TRBD1 (7 bases). From germline, CDR1 is SGHTA and CDR2 FQGNSA. V shed 5 bases and J shed 5 bases, with 12 bases lying between them. The CDR3 contains 13 residues.

DNA of the CDR3: TGTGCCAGCAGCTGGGACATTCAGGCACCCCTCCACTTT. Protein product: CASSWDIQAPLHF. The chain combines TRBV11-2 with TRBJ1-6, with a possible D match to TRBD1 (6 bases). This CDR3 spans 13 amino acids. V was shortened by 4 bases and J by 11 bases, with 12 bases between the two germline ends. CDR1 and CDR2 from the germline V gene are SGHAT and FQNNGV.

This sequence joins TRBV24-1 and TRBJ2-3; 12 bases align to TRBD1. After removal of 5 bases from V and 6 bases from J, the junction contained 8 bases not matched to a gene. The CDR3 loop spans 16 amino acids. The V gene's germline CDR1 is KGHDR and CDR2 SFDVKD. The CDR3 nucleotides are TGTGCCACCAGTGCCCGGGACAGGGGGCAATTCGATACGCAGTATTTT. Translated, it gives CATSARDRGQFDTQYF.

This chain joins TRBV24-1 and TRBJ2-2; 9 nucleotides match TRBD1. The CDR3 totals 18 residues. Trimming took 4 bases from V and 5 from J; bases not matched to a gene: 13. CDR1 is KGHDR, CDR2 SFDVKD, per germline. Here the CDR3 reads CATSDQTGTGLRTGELFF. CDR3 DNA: TGTGCCACCAGTGACCAGACCGGGACAGGGCTGAGGACCGGGGAGCTGTTTTTT.

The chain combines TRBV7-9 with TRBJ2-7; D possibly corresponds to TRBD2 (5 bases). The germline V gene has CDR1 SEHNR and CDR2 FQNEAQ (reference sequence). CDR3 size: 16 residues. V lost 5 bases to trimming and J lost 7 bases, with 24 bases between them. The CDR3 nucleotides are TGTGCCAGCAGCCCTGCCGCCGGGGAGAATGTGTGGGAGCAGTACTTC. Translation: CASSPAAGENVWEQYF. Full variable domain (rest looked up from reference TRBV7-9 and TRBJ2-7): DTGVSQNPRHKITKRGQNVTFRCDPISEHNRLYWYRQTLGQGPEFLTYFQNEAQLEKSRLLSDRFSAERPKGSFSTLEIQRTEQGDSAMYLCASSPAAGENVWEQYFGPGTRLTVT.

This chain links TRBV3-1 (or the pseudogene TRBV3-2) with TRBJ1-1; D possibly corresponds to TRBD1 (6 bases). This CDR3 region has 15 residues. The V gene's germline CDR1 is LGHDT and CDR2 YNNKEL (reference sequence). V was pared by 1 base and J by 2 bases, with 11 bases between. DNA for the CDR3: TGTGCCAGCAGCCAAGGGGCACAGGGAAACACTGAAGCTTTCTTT. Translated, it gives CASSQGAQGNTEAFF.

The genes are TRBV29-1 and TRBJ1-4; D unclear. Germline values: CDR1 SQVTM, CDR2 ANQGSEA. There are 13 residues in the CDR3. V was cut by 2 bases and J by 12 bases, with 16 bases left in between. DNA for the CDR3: TGCAGCGTTGAAATTAGTAGGTCCGGGGAACTGTTTTTT. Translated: CSVEISRSGELFF.

The CDR3 nucleotides are TGCGCCAGCAGCTTGGGATTAGCGGGGGGGCCCACCGGGGAGCTGTTTTTT. Its translation is CASSLGLAGGPTGELFF. The rearrangement uses TRBV5-1 and TRBJ2-2, with 11 bases aligning to TRBD2. The V gene end was trimmed by 0 bases and the J gene end by 4 bases; junction bases not matched to a gene: 5. The CDR3 spans 17 residues. Germline V CDR1 and CDR2: SGHRS, YFSETQ.

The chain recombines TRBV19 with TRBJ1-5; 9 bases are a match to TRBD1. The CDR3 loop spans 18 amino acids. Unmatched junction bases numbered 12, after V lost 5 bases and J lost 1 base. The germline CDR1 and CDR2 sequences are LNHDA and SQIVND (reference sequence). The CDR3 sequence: CASSSRAQGALSNQPQHF. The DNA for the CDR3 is TGTGCCAGTAGTTCCCGGGCACAGGGGGCATTAAGCAATCAGCCCCAGCATTTT.

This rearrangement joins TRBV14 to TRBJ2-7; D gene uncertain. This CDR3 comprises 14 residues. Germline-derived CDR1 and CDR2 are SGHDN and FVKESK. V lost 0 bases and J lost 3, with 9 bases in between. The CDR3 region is CASSQDAGFYEQYF. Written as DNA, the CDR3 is TGTGCCAGCAGCCAAGATGCAGGATTCTACGAGCAGTACTTC.

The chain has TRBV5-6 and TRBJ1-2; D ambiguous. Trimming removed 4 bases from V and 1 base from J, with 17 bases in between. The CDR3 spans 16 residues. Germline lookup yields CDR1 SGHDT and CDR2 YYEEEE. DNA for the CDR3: TGTGCCAGCAGCGCGGTATGGAGTGTAGGTAACTATGGCTACACCTTC. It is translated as CASSAVWSVGNYGYTF.

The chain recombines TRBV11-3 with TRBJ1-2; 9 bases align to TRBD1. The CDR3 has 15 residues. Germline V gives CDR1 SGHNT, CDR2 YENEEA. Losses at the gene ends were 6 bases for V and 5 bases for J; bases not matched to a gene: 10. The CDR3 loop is CASRTTGTGSYGYTF. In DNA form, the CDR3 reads TGTGCCAGCAGGACCACCGGGACAGGGTCATATGGCTACACCTTC.

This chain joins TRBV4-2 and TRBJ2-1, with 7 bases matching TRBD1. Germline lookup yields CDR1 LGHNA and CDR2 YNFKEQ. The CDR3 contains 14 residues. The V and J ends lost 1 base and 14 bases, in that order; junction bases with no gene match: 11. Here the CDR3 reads CASSQGGRDSSKFF. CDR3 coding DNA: TGTGCCAGCAGCCAAGGCGGCCGGGACAGCTCGAAGTTCTTC.

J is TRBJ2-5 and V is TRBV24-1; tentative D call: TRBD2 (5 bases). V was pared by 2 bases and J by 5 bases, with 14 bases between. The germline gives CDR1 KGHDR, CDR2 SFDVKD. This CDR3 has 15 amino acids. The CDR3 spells CATSDYGSGMETQYF. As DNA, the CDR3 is TGTGCCACCAGTGATTACGGCTCGGGGATGGAGACCCAGTACTTC.

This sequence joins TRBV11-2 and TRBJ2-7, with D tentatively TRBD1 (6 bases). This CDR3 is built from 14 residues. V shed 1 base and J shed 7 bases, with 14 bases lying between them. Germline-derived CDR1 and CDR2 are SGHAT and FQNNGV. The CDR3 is CASSLGITGKEQYF. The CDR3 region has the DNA TGTGCCAGCAGCTTAGGTATCACAGGGAAGGAGCAGTACTTC.

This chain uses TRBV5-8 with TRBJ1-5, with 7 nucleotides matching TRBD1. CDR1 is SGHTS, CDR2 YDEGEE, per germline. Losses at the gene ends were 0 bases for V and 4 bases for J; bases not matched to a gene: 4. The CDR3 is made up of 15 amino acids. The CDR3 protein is CASSLGGGPNQPQHF. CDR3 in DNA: TGTGCCAGCAGCTTGGGAGGGGGCCCAAATCAGCCCCAGCATTTT.

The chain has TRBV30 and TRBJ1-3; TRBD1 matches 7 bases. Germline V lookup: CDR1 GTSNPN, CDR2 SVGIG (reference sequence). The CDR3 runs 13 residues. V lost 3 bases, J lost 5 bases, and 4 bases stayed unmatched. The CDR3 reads CAWSRDSRNTIYF. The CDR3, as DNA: TGTGCCTGGAGCCGGGACAGCCGAAACACCATATATTTT.

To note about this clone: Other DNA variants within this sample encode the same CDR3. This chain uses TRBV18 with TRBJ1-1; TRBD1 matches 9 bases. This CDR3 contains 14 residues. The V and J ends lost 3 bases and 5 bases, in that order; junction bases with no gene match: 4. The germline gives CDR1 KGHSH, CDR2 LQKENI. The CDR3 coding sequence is TGTGCCAGCTCACCTGGACAGGGGAATACTGAAGCTTTCTTT. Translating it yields CASSPGQGNTEAFF. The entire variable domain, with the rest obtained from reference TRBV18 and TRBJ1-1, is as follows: NAGVMQNPRHLVRRRGQEARLRCSPMKGHSHVYWYRQLPEEGLKFMVYLQKENIIDESGMPKERFSAEFPKEGPSILRIQQVVRGDSAAYFCASSPGQGNTEAFFGQGTRLTVV.

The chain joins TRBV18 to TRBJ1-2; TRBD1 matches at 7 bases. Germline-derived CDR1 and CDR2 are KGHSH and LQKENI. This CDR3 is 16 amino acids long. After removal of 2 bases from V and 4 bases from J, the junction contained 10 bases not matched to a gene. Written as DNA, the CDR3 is TGTGCCAGCTCACCAGACCCTAGGGGGCGGTCCTATGGCTACACCTTC. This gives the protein CASSPDPRGRSYGYTF.

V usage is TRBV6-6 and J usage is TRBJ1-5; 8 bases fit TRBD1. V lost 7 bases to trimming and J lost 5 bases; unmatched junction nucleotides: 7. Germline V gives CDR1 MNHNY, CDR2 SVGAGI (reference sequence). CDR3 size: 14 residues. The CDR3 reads CASTGQGNYQPQHF. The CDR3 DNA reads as TGTGCCAGCACCGGACAGGGAAACTATCAGCCCCAGCATTTT.

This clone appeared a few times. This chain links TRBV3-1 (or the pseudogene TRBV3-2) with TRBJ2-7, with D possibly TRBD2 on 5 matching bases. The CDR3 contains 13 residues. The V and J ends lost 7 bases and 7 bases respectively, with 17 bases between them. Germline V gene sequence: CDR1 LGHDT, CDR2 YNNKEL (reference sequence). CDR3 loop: CASTRGSWEEQYF. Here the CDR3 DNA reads TGTGCCAGCACCCGAGGGAGTTGGGAAGAGCAGTACTTC.

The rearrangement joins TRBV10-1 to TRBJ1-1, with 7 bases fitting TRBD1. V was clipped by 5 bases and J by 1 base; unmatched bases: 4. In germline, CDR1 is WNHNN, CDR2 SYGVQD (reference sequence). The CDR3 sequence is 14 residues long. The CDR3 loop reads CASSPTGANTEAFF. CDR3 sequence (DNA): TGCGCCAGCAGTCCCACAGGGGCGAACACTGAAGCTTTCTTT.

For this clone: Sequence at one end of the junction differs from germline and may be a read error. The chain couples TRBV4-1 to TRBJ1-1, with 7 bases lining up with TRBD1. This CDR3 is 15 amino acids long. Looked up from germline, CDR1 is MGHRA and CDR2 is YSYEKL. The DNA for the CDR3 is TGCGCCAGCAGCCTAGGAGGGACAGTTAACATTGAAGCTTTCTTT. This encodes CASSLGGTVNIEAFF.

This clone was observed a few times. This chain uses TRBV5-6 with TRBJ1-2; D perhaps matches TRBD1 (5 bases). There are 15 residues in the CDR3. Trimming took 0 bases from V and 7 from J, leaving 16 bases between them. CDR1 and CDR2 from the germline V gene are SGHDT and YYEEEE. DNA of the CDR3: TGTGCCAGCAGCTTGGCGGGGACTCTATGGAGTGGCTACACCTTC. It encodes CASSLAGTLWSGYTF.

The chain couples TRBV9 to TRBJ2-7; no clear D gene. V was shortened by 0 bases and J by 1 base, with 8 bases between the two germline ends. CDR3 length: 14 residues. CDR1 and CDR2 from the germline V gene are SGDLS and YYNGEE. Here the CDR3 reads CASSVVDNSYEQYF. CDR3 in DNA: TGTGCCAGCAGCGTAGTTGACAATTCCTACGAGCAGTACTTC.